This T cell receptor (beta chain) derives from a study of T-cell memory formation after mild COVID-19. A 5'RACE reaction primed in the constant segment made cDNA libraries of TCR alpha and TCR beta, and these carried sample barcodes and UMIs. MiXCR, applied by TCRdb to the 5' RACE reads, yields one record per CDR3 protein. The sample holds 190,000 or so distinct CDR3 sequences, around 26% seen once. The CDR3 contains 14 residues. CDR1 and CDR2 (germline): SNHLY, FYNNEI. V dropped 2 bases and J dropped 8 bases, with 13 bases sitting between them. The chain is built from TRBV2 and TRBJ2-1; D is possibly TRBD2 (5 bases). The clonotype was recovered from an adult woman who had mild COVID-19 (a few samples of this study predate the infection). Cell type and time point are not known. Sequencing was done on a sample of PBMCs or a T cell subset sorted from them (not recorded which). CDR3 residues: CASSEWATIDEQFF. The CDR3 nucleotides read TGTGCCAGCAGTGAATGGGCGACTATCGATGAGCAGTTCTTC.